The next 20 T cell receptor beta chains were all read from a single sample in a study of OX40 agonist ivuxolimab in advanced cancers. Only in-frame clones appear in the TCRdb table, and some are missing; sequencing was by immunoSEQ multiplex PCR. The sample has 65,000 to 85,000 clones, around nine tenths seen once. The sequencing used CD4+ or CD8+ T cells sorted from blood, collected in a trial of the OX40 agonist ivuxolimab. The receptors were gathered from an adult with an advanced solid tumor such as melanoma, head and neck, liver or kidney cancer.

On this clone itself: At one of its ends the junction is not consistent with the germline gene, which may arise from a read error. The chain recombines TRBV27 with TRBJ1-6, with TRBD1 identical over 7 bases. The germline gives CDR1 MNHEY, CDR2 SMNVEV (reference sequence). The CDR3 extends over 13 amino acids. CDR3 sequence: CACRGQYNSPLHF. The CDR3 DNA sequence: TGTGCCTGCAGGGGACAGTATAATTCACCCCTCCACTTT.

This rearrangement joins TRBV27 to TRBJ2-5; 10 positions match TRBD2. The germline gives CDR1 MNHEY, CDR2 SMNVEV (reference sequence). The CDR3 extends over 15 amino acids. Losses at the gene ends were 6 bases for V and 4 bases for J; bases not matched to a gene: 8. The CDR3 DNA is TGTGCCAGCAGCCTAGCGGGGGTAACAGGAGAGACCCAGTACTTC. The encoded protein is CASSLAGVTGETQYF.

The V and J genes are TRBV6-5 and TRBJ1-2; TRBD1 is a possible D gene (5 bases). Trimming removed 0 bases at V and 0 bases at J, with 11 bases between. There are 16 residues in the CDR3. CDR1 is MNHEY, CDR2 SVGAGI, per germline. The CDR3 DNA follows: TGTGCCAGCAGTTACTCCGGGACGGGAGCTAACTATGGCTACACCTTC. It translates to CASSYSGTGANYGYTF.

The chain employs TRBV18 and TRBJ2-3, with D perhaps matching TRBD2 (5 bases). CDR1 is KGHSH, CDR2 LQKENI, per germline. The V end was cut by 6 bases, the J end by 5 bases, with 9 bases between. This CDR3 comprises 12 residues. CDR3 sequence: CASSRVGDTQYF. As DNA, the CDR3 is TGTGCCAGCTCGAGGGTTGGAGATACGCAGTATTTT.

The chain joins TRBV30 to TRBJ1-6; TRBD1 might be the D (5 bases). CDR3 length: 15 residues. Germline V gene data show CDR1 as GTSNPN and CDR2 as SVGIG (reference sequence). V was pared by 1 base and J by 0 bases, with 7 bases between. The CDR3 sequence: CAWSAGGSYNSPLHF. The CDR3 DNA reads TGTGCCTGGAGTGCCGGGGGCTCCTATAATTCACCCCTCCACTTT.

The chain couples TRBV5-1 to TRBJ2-6, with a possible D match to TRBD1 (6 bases). The CDR3 totals 14 residues. The germline CDR1 and CDR2 sequences are SGHRS and YFSETQ. V was cut by 1 base and J by 13 bases, with 15 bases left in between. CDR3: CASSLTGHIGVLTF. The CDR3 nucleotides are TGCGCCAGCAGCTTGACAGGGCACATAGGAGTCCTGACTTTC.

The chain couples TRBV7-6 to TRBJ1-1; no clear D. The CDR3 contains 15 residues. Germline V gives CDR1 SGHVS, CDR2 FNYEAQ. Trimming removed 1 base from V and 0 bases from J, with 9 bases in between. DNA for the CDR3: TGTGCCAGCAGCTTAGGTGGCAGATTGAACACTGAAGCTTTCTTT. Its translation: CASSLGGRLNTEAFF.

This chain uses TRBV15 with TRBJ2-1, with a possible D match to TRBD1 (6 bases). The CDR3 length is 16 residues. Germline loops: CDR1 LNHNV, CDR2 YYDKDF (reference sequence). V shed 1 base and J shed 0 bases, with 10 bases lying between them. As DNA, the CDR3 is TGTGCCACCAGCAGAGCGCCGACAGGCTCCTACAATGAGCAGTTCTTC. Protein sequence: CATSRAPTGSYNEQFF.

The V gene is TRBV18, the J gene TRBJ1-6, with 7 nucleotides matching TRBD1. The V and J ends lost 5 bases and 5 bases, in that order; junction bases with no gene match: 3. Looked up from germline, CDR1 is KGHSH and CDR2 is LQKENI. The CDR3 spans 14 residues. CDR3 coding DNA: TGTGCCAGCTCAGAGGGGACAGATAATTCACCCCTCCACTTT. This codes for CASSEGTDNSPLHF.

The chain is built from TRBV6-1 and TRBJ2-2; maybe TRBD2 (5 bases). CDR1 is MNHNS, CDR2 SASEGT, per germline. V lost 8 bases and J lost 0, with 10 bases in between. The CDR3 is 14 residues long. The CDR3 DNA sequence: TGTGCCAGCGAGCGGACCGCGAACACCGGGGAGCTGTTTTTT. Its protein is CASERTANTGELFF.

The chain is built from TRBV10-1 and TRBJ2-1; 12 bases agree with TRBD2. The CDR3 length is 17 residues. CDR1 is WNHNN, CDR2 SYGVQD, per germline (reference sequence). V lost 0 bases and J lost 6; bases outside the gene matches: 6. The DNA for the CDR3 is TGCGCCAGCAGTGAGTCCCTAGCGGGGGGGCGTTTCAATGAGCAGTTCTTC. Protein sequence: CASSESLAGGRFNEQFF.

The chain employs TRBV11-2 and TRBJ1-5, with a weak D call TRBD1 (6 bases). CDR1 is SGHAT, CDR2 FQNNGV, per germline. The CDR3 has 15 residues. V dropped 1 base and J dropped 9 bases, with 16 bases sitting between them. CDR3 nucleotide sequence: TGTGCCAGCAGCTTAGCGGGCAGGGGATTCATGCCCCAGCATTTT. Its translation is CASSLAGRGFMPQHF.

This clone has only a few counts. The chain has TRBV5-1 and TRBJ1-1, with unresolved D. From germline, CDR1 is SGHRS and CDR2 YFSETQ. The CDR3 sequence is 15 residues long. V dropped 4 bases and J dropped 0 bases, with 13 bases sitting between them. The CDR3 sequence: CASSPGGVVNTEAFF. The CDR3 nucleotides read TGCGCCAGCAGCCCGGGTGGGGTAGTGAACACTGAAGCTTTCTTT.

The rearrangement joins TRBV19 to TRBJ2-4, with a possible D match to TRBD1 (6 bases). The CDR3 consists of 15 residues. V was shortened by 5 bases and J by 7 bases, with 18 bases between the two germline ends. Germline assignment: CDR1 LNHDA and CDR2 SQIVND (reference sequence). The CDR3 sequence: CASSHPGHSINIQYF. CDR3 DNA: TGTGCCAGTAGTCACCCGGGACATTCTATTAACATTCAGTACTTC.

Only one count was recorded for this clone. This chain links TRBV29-1 with TRBJ1-2, with unresolved D. V lost 3 bases, J lost 4 bases, and 15 bases lay in between. The CDR3 contains 14 residues. Germline CDR1 SQVTM, CDR2 ANQGSEA. The CDR3 DNA reads TGCAGCGTTGAGGTTCCGGTTTTGGGCTATGGCTACACCTTC. Protein: CSVEVPVLGYGYTF.

As regards this clone: Other DNA sequences within the sample encode an identical CDR3. The V gene is TRBV7-8, the J gene TRBJ1-5; D is undetermined. Germline V gene lookup returns CDR1 SGHVS and CDR2 FQNEAQ. With 0 bases removed from V and 6 bases from J, the gap between germline ends came to 3 bases. The CDR3 spans 12 residues. The DNA of the CDR3 is TGTGCCAGCAGCTTAGCGGGTCAGCCCCAGCATTTT. Amino acid sequence: CASSLAGQPQHF.

This sequence joins TRBV5-6 and TRBJ2-1; no firm D call. Germline assignment: CDR1 SGHDT and CDR2 YYEEEE. This CDR3 is 15 amino acids long. Trimming pared 2 bases from V and 4 bases from J, leaving 13 bases between. The CDR3 DNA reads TGTGCCAGCAGCTTTCTCACACTTGTTTACAATGAGCAGTTCTTC. Translated, it gives CASSFLTLVYNEQFF.

The chain uses TRBV10-2 and TRBJ1-6, with D perhaps matching TRBD1 (5 bases). The CDR3 is made up of 13 amino acids. In germline, CDR1 is WSHSY, CDR2 SAAADI. The V and J ends lost 4 bases and 10 bases respectively, with 11 bases between them. CDR3 amino acids: CASSAQGRSPLHF. The CDR3 DNA sequence: TGCGCCAGCAGTGCTCAGGGAAGATCACCCCTCCACTTT.

This chain connects TRBV28 to TRBJ2-5; TRBD2 aligns across 8 bases. The CDR3 sequence is 16 residues long. Per germline, CDR1 MDHEN and CDR2 SYDVKM. After removal of 2 bases from V and 4 bases from J, the junction contained 9 bases not matched to a gene. The CDR3 region is CASSLGLSGSAETQYF. As DNA, the CDR3 is TGTGCCAGCAGTTTAGGACTAAGCGGGAGTGCAGAGACCCAGTACTTC.

V is TRBV6-9 and J is TRBJ1-1; D unresolved. The CDR3 consists of 15 residues. The germline V and J ends were trimmed by 6 bases and 0 bases, with 14 bases remaining between them. Germline CDR1 MNHGY, CDR2 SVAAGI. The CDR3 sequence is CASSLPPGMNTEAFF. The CDR3 nucleotides read TGTGCCAGCAGCCTCCCACCGGGGATGAACACTGAAGCTTTCTTT.